This T cell receptor beta chain came from a study of T cell responses to AZD1222 COVID-19 vaccine. V lost 7 bases and J lost 4, with 25 bases in between. This CDR3 is built from 17 residues. CDR1 is SGHTA, CDR2 FQGNSA, per germline. Clones were read by immunoSEQ multiplex PCR, and TCRdb kept only the in-frame ones, dropping some. The sample shows 150,000 or so clones, 85% to 90% of them seen only once. This sequence joins TRBV7-2 and TRBJ1-1; D is possibly TRBD1 (6 bases). This TCR derives from an adult in good health. The sequences come from peripheral blood, collected on day 0 of AZD1222 vaccination. CDR3 region: CASTLRTVAVFGTEAFF. In nucleotides, the CDR3 is TGTGCCAGCACCCTCCGGACAGTTGCGGTTTTCGGCACTGAAGCTTTCTTT.